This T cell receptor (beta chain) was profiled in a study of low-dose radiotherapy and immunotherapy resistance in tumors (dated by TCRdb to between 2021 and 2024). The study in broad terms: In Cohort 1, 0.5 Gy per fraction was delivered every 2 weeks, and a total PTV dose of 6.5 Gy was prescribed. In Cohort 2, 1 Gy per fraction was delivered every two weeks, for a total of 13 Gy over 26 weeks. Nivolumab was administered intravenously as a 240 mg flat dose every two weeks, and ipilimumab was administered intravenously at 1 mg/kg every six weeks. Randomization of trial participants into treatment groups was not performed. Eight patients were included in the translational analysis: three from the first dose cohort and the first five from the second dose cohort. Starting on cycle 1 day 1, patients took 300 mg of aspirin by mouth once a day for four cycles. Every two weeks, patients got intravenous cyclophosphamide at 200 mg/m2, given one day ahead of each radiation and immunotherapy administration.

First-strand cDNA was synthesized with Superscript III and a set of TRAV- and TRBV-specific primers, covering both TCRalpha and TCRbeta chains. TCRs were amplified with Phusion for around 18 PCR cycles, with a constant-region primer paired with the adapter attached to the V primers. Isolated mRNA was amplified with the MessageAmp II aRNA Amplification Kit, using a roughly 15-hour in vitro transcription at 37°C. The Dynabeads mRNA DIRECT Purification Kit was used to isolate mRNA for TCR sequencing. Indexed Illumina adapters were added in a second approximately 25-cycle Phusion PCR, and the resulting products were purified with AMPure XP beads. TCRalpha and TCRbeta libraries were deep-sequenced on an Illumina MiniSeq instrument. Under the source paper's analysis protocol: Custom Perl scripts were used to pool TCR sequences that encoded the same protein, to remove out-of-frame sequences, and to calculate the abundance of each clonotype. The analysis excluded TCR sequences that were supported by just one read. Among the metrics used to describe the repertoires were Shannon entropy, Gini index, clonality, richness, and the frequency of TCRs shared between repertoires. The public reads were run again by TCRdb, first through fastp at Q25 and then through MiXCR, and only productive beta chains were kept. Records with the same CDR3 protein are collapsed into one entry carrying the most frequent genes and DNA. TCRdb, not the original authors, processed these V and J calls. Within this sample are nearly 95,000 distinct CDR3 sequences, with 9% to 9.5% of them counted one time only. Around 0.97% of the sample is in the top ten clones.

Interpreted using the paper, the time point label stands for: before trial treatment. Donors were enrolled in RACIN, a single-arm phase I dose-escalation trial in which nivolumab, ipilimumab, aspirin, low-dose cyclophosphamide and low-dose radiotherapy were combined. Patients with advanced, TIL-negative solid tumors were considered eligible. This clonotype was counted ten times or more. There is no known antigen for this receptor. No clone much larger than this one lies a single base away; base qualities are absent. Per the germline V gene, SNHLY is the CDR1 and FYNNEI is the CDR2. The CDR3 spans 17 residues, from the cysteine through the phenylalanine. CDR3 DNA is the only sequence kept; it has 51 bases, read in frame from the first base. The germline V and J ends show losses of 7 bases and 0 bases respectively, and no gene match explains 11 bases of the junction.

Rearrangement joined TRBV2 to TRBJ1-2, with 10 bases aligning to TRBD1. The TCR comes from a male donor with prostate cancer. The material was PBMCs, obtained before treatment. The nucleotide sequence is TGTGCCAGCAACCAACCGGGACAGGGGATACCTAACTATGGCTACACCTTC. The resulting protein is CASNQPGQGIPNYGYTF. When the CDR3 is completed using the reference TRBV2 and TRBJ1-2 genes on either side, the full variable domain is EPEVTQTPSHQVTQMGQEVILRCVPISNHLYFYWYRQILGQKVEFLVSFYNNEISEKSEIFDDQFSVERPDGSNFTLKIRSTKLEDSAMYFCASNQPGQGIPNYGYTFGSGTRLTVV.